The T cell receptor beta chain under discussion was sequenced for a study of blood T cell repertoires in COVID-19. Across the whole study: Acute and convalescent COVID-19 specimens originated in the United States, Italy and Spain. The analysed material was cDNA or gDNA that came from T cells, B-cell-depleted T cells, or PBMCs.

This CDR3 has 17 residues. V lost 2 bases and J 1 base, leaving 17 bases between the germline ends. In germline, CDR1 is MNHNS, CDR2 SASEGT. Per the authors' pipeline: Amplified reference gene primers provided the basis for estimating nucleated cell counts. This table comes from immunoSEQ multiplex PCR, and its TCRdb copy is limited to in-frame clones, with some not included. V, J and clone size were drawn from that table, and D and trimming were deduced from the DNA. This table holds roughly 34,000 clones, roughly nine tenths found once. This sequence originates from a human donor with active COVID-19. The donor label of this sample is uncertain. The sample was peripheral blood. This chain joins TRBV6-1 and TRBJ1-1; D unclear. In DNA, the CDR3 is TGTGCCAGCAGTGAAAGGAAACTACGGAGACCGAACACTGAAGCTTTCTTT. It is translated as CASSERKLRRPNTEAFF.